Shown below are 24 T cell receptor beta chains from a single sample sequenced in a study of blood T cell repertoires in COVID-19. The table came from immunoSEQ multiplex PCR; TCRdb's copy has only in-frame clones and leaves some out. The sample lists more than 200,000 clones; about 88% were seen once. The specimen sequenced was peripheral blood. The receptors here all came from a woman aged 60-75 years with acute or convalescent COVID-19.

In regard to this clone: This same CDR3 is encoded by further DNA sequences in the sample. The rearrangement links TRBV5-1 to TRBJ1-2; 7 bases are a match to TRBD1. The CDR3 loop spans 14 amino acids. CDR1 and CDR2 (germline): SGHRS, YFSETQ. Trimming removed 2 bases from V and 4 bases from J; junction bases left unmatched: 5. This CDR3 reads CASSFSGGVYGYTF. The DNA of the CDR3 is TGCGCCAGCAGCTTCTCAGGGGGAGTCTATGGCTACACCTTC.

To note about this clone: Other DNA sequences in this specimen translate into the identical CDR3. J is TRBJ1-1 and V is TRBV11-2, with a tentative D call TRBD1 (5 bases). Germline V gives CDR1 SGHAT, CDR2 FQNNGV. The CDR3 spans 14 residues. V gave up 5 bases and J gave up 2 bases, with 12 bases separating them. The CDR3 DNA is TGTGCCAGCAGCCTAGGGGCCAGAAACACTGAAGCTTTCTTT. Amino acid sequence: CASSLGARNTEAFF.

The chain carries TRBV19 and TRBJ2-5; 7 bases are a match to TRBD2. Germline V gene data show CDR1 as LNHDA and CDR2 as SQIVND (reference sequence). V gave up 8 bases and J gave up 4 bases; unmatched junction bases: 10. CDR3 size: 14 residues. Here the CDR3 reads CASRRRGEGETQYF. CDR3 DNA: TGTGCCAGTCGCCGCCGGGGGGAGGGAGAGACCCAGTACTTC.

V and J are TRBV7-2 and TRBJ1-4; 8 positions match TRBD1. Germline V lookup: CDR1 SGHTA, CDR2 FQGNSA. J lost 8 bases, V lost 5 bases, and 10 bases had no gene match. The CDR3 spans 15 residues. The CDR3 here is CASSPRTGFGEKLFF. The DNA of the CDR3 is TGTGCCAGCAGCCCCAGGACAGGGTTCGGCGAAAAACTGTTTTTT.

This clone appeared a single time. J is TRBJ1-2 and V is TRBV14, with D possibly TRBD1 on 5 matching bases. Between the trimmed V and J ends, which lost 1 base and 3 bases, there was a span of 12 bases. Per germline, CDR1 SGHDN and CDR2 FVKESK. The CDR3 is 15 residues long. DNA of the CDR3: TGTGCCAGCAGCCAAGTGCAGGGCCATTACTATGGCTACACCTTC. Translating gives CASSQVQGHYYGYTF.

The chain uses TRBV30 and TRBJ2-7; no clear D. Germline V gene lookup returns CDR1 GTSNPN and CDR2 SVGIG (reference sequence). CDR3 length: 12 amino acids. Trimming stripped 2 bases from V and 7 bases from J, with 12 bases between. In DNA, the CDR3 is TGTGCCTGGAGTCCCGGCCTAGGAGAGCAGTACTTC. Amino acids: CAWSPGLGEQYF.

The V and J genes are TRBV7-9 and TRBJ1-4, with D possibly being TRBD1 (6 bases). V lost 5 bases and J lost 0, with 13 bases in between. From germline, CDR1 is SEHNR and CDR2 FQNEAQ (reference sequence). This CDR3 has 16 amino acids. CDR3 residues: CASSQLQGATNEKLFF. CDR3 sequence (DNA): TGTGCCAGCAGCCAATTACAGGGAGCAACTAATGAAAAACTGTTTTTT.

This clone has a single count. The chain links TRBV30 to TRBJ2-7; TRBD2 agrees at 8 bases. CDR3 length: 14 amino acids. Per the germline V gene, CDR1 is GTSNPN and CDR2 is SVGIG (reference sequence). Trimming removed 1 base from V and 1 base from J; junction bases left unmatched: 3. CDR3 nucleotides: TGTGCCTGGAGTGGTATAGCGGGATCCTACGAGCAGTACTTC. Its translation: CAWSGIAGSYEQYF.

The J gene is TRBJ2-5, the V gene TRBV18, with 15 bases matching TRBD2. V shed 3 bases, J shed 4 bases, and the junction held 3 bases outside the gene matches. CDR1 KGHSH and CDR2 LQKENI come from the germline V gene. This CDR3 is 16 amino acids long. CDR3 protein: CASSPSGLAGGETQYF. In DNA form, the CDR3 reads TGTGCCAGCTCACCGTCGGGACTAGCGGGAGGAGAGACCCAGTACTTC.

The V gene is TRBV10-3, the J gene TRBJ1-2; possibly TRBD1 for D (6 bases). Germline V lookup: CDR1 ENHRY, CDR2 SYGVKD. The length of the CDR3 is 13 residues. The V gene lost 10 bases and the J gene lost 4 bases, with 16 bases spanning the gap. CDR3 in DNA: TGTGCCACAAATGAACAGGGCCCCTATGGCTACACCTTC. It is translated as CATNEQGPYGYTF.

The gene calls are TRBV7-8 and TRBJ1-5; maybe TRBD1 (5 bases). In germline, CDR1 is SGHVS, CDR2 FQNEAQ. This CDR3 is built from 13 residues. V lost 3 bases and J 5 bases, leaving 8 bases between the germline ends. The DNA for the CDR3 is TGTGCCAGCAGCTTTGTAGGGGATCAGCCCCAGCATTTT. Residues: CASSFVGDQPQHF.

This chain connects TRBV9 to TRBJ2-1, with TRBD1 identical over 8 bases. The CDR3 is made up of 15 amino acids. Trimming took 3 bases from V and 7 from J; bases not matched to a gene: 9. From germline, CDR1 is SGDLS and CDR2 YYNGEE. CDR3 region: CASSGGTGRSNEQFF. The CDR3 DNA reads TGTGCCAGCAGCGGTGGGACAGGACGTAGTAATGAGCAGTTCTTC.

The chain combines TRBV11-2 with TRBJ2-7; D gene ambiguous. Trimming left V 0 bases short and J 10 bases short, with 19 bases between. Germline lookup yields CDR1 SGHAT and CDR2 FQNNGV. The CDR3 is 15 amino acids. In nucleotides, the CDR3 is TGTGCCAGCAGCTTAGAAGGATTTTCTACTACGAGTCAGTACTTC. Protein sequence: CASSLEGFSTTSQYF.

This chain joins TRBV5-1 and TRBJ2-3, with D maybe TRBD2 (5 bases). The CDR3 loop spans 16 amino acids. The germline gives CDR1 SGHRS, CDR2 YFSETQ. V gave up 1 base and J gave up 5 bases, with 17 bases separating them. CDR3 nucleotides: TGCGCCAGCAGCTTGTATGGCCGCAATGAGGGAGATACGCAGTATTTT. The encoded protein is CASSLYGRNEGDTQYF.

Comments on this clone: Sequence at one end of the junction differs from germline and may be a read error. This rearrangement joins TRBV3-1 (or the pseudogene TRBV3-2) to TRBJ1-1; D remains ambiguous. Germline V lookup: CDR1 LGHDT, CDR2 YNNKEL (reference sequence). The CDR3 runs to 14 residues. Here the CDR3 reads CASTQGLMNTEAFF. The CDR3 DNA reads TGTGCCAGCACCCAAGGACTTATGAACACTGAAGCTTTCTTT.

The chain is built from TRBV9 and TRBJ1-1; no clear D gene. The ends were cut back, 0 bases at V and 4 bases at J, with 13 bases in the middle. The CDR3 has 15 residues. CDR1 SGDLS and CDR2 YYNGEE come from the germline V gene. CDR3 amino acids: CASSVGGREATEAFF. The CDR3 bases are TGTGCCAGCAGCGTAGGCGGCAGAGAGGCCACTGAAGCTTTCTTT.

Worth noting for this clone: Its ends do not fully match the called genes, so a read error is possible. This chain uses TRBV5-1 with TRBJ2-5; D may be TRBD2 (6 bases). The germline V gene has CDR1 SGHRS and CDR2 YFSETQ. The CDR3 runs 11 residues. CDR3 loop: CASSLRESQYF. In nucleotides, the CDR3 is TGCGCCAGCAGCTTACGGGAGAGCCAGTACTTC.

The chain joins TRBV11-2 to TRBJ1-2; D remains unclear. Between the trimmed V and J ends, which lost 7 bases and 8 bases, there was a span of 29 bases. Germline V gene lookup returns CDR1 SGHAT and CDR2 FQNNGV. The length of the CDR3 is 17 residues. The CDR3: CASIPSVAGGRVGGYTF. In nucleotides, the CDR3 is TGTGCCAGCATCCCATCGGTGGCAGGAGGCCGGGTGGGGGGCTACACCTTC.

The rearrangement joins TRBV14 to TRBJ1-4, with D possibly matching TRBD1 (6 bases). Germline V gene data show CDR1 as SGHDN and CDR2 as FVKESK. V was pared by 5 bases and J by 3 bases, with 19 bases between. The CDR3 runs 17 residues. This chain's CDR3 is CASSALPRGVSNEKLFF. The CDR3 DNA reads TGTGCCAGCAGCGCACTTCCCAGGGGAGTTTCTAATGAAAAACTGTTTTTT.

The chain carries TRBV7-3 and TRBJ2-3; D unresolved. Germline values: CDR1 SGHTA, CDR2 FQGTGA. V gave up 2 bases and J gave up 4 bases, with 10 bases separating them. CDR3 length equals 14 residues. The CDR3 nucleotides are TGTGCCAGCAGCTTAGGGCCCCCTTCAGATACGCAGTATTTT. This gives the protein CASSLGPPSDTQYF.

The chain recombines TRBV7-9 with TRBJ1-4; the D is unclear. V shed 2 bases and J shed 8 bases, with 12 bases lying between them. Germline V gene data show CDR1 as SEHNR and CDR2 as FQNEAQ (reference sequence). The CDR3 consists of 14 residues. CDR3 loop: CASSLRAGSEKLFF. The CDR3 DNA reads TGTGCCAGCAGCTTAAGGGCGGGGAGCGAAAAACTGTTTTTT.

To note about this clone: Its ends do not fully match the called genes, so a read error is possible. The chain combines TRBV10-1 with TRBJ2-1; 11 nucleotides agree with TRBD2. This CDR3 is built from 15 residues. CDR1 is WNHNN and CDR2 is SYGVQD in the germline V gene (reference sequence). CDR3 DNA sequence: TGCGCCAGCAGCCAGACTAGCGGGGTTGACAATGAACAGTTCTTC. Translated: CASSQTSGVDNEQFF.

The chain recombines TRBV5-1 with TRBJ2-2; 12 bases align to TRBD2. Trimming at V came to 0 bases and at J to 6 bases, leaving 6 bases not matched to a gene. This CDR3 region has 17 residues. Germline V gene sequence: CDR1 SGHRS, CDR2 YFSETQ. The CDR3 coding sequence is TGCGCCAGCAGCTTGGCCACGGCTAGCGGGGGGGCCGGGGAGCTGTTTTTT. This encodes CASSLATASGGAGELFF.

The genes are TRBV14 and TRBJ1-2; 8 bases agree with TRBD1. The CDR3 is made up of 16 amino acids. The V and J ends lost 0 bases and 4 bases, in that order; junction bases with no gene match: 7. In germline, CDR1 is SGHDN, CDR2 FVKESK. As DNA, the CDR3 is TGTGCCAGCAGCCAAGATGGGGCAGGGGGCGGCTATGGCTACACCTTC. Amino acid sequence: CASSQDGAGGGYGYTF.